The 20 T cell receptor beta chains below were found in one sample sequenced in a study of cytomegalovirus exposure and HLA in healthy donors. PCR employed 60 Vbeta and 13 Jbeta primers. TCRdb keeps only in-frame clones here, not all; method: immunoSEQ multiplex PCR. The table lists approximately 170,000 clones, approximately 80% of them singletons. Sequencing input: PBMCs. The receptors were gathered from a male donor in good health and CMV-seropositive.

The chain couples TRBV6-1 to TRBJ2-5, with 14 bases lining up with TRBD2. The trim removed 1 base at V and 7 bases at J, leaving 5 bases unmatched. Germline CDR1 reads MNHNS; CDR2 reads SASEGT. The CDR3 length is 16 residues. CDR3: CASSEVGLAGAWTQYF. The CDR3 nucleotides are TGTGCCAGCAGTGAAGTGGGACTAGCGGGGGCATGGACCCAGTACTTC.

This clone was seen only a few times. This chain connects TRBV25-1 to TRBJ1-5, with a possible D match to TRBD1 (6 bases). CDR1 and CDR2 (germline): MGHDK, SYGVNS. The CDR3 has 14 residues. Trimming removed 3 bases from V and 7 bases from J, with 13 bases in between. The CDR3 DNA reads TGTGCCAGCAGTGACACAGGGTATGGGCAGCCCCAGCATTTT. This codes for CASSDTGYGQPQHF.

This rearrangement joins TRBV4-3 to TRBJ2-7; 8 bases are a match to TRBD1. V gave up 1 base and J gave up 7 bases; unmatched junction bases: 15. The CDR3 sequence is 17 residues long. The germline gives CDR1 LGHNA, CDR2 YSLEER. The CDR3: CASSQGPEGQGGGEQYF. The CDR3 bases are TGCGCCAGCAGCCAAGGACCCGAAGGACAGGGAGGCGGAGAGCAGTACTTC.

About this clone itself: This same CDR3 is encoded by further DNA sequences in the sample. The chain links TRBV5-1 to TRBJ2-3; D is perhaps TRBD2 (6 bases). CDR1 and CDR2 (germline): SGHRS, YFSETQ. V gave up 2 bases and J gave up 0 bases, with 10 bases separating them. This CDR3 spans 15 amino acids. In DNA, the CDR3 is TGCGCCAGCAGCTTTAGCGGAGCTAGCACAGATACGCAGTATTTT. The encoded protein is CASSFSGASTDTQYF.

This clone was detected only a few times. V and J are TRBV5-1 and TRBJ1-1, with TRBD1 as a possible D gene (5 bases). V gave up 2 bases and J gave up 4 bases, with 12 bases separating them. The V gene's germline CDR1 is SGHRS and CDR2 YFSETQ. The CDR3 has 14 amino acids. CDR3 bases: TGCGCCAGCAGCTTCGGCAGGGTGGCCACTGAAGCTTTCTTT. Amino acids: CASSFGRVATEAFF. The variable domain in full, completed from reference TRBV5-1 and TRBJ1-1, reads KAGVTQTPRYLIKTRGQQVTLSCSPISGHRSVSWYQQTPGQGLQFLFEYFSETQRNKGNFPGRFSGRQFSNSRSEMNVSTLELGDSALYLCASSFGRVATEAFFGQGTRLTVV.

This chain connects TRBV28 to TRBJ1-6; 9 nucleotides agree with TRBD1. Germline V gene lookup returns CDR1 MDHEN and CDR2 SYDVKM. V dropped 5 bases and J dropped 10; count of bases not matched to a gene: 6. This CDR3 region has 14 residues. The CDR3 region is CASSSTGGGSPLHF. CDR3 bases: TGTGCCAGCAGTAGCACAGGGGGCGGATCACCCCTCCACTTT. Filled out from reference TRBV28 and TRBJ1-6, the complete variable domain reads DVKVTQSSRYLVKRTGEKVFLECVQDMDHENMFWYRQDPGLGLRLIYFSYDVKMKEKGDIPEGYSVSREKKERFSLILESASTNQTSMYLCASSSTGGGSPLHFGNGTRLTVT.

V usage is TRBV5-6 and J usage is TRBJ2-5; 8 bases line up with TRBD2. CDR1 and CDR2 from the germline V gene are SGHDT and YYEEEE. V shed 1 base and J 1 base; nucleotides not matched to a gene: 9. The CDR3 extends over 17 amino acids. CDR3 amino acids: CASSLRLGGGFQETQYF. CDR3 sequence (DNA): TGTGCCAGCAGCTTGAGGCTGGGCGGGGGGTTCCAAGAGACCCAGTACTTC.

In this sample, this clone turned up once. CDR3 nucleotides: TGTGCCACCAGCGCCCAGATGGGCGTTTCGATTGTCGAGCAGTACTTC. Encoded protein: CATSAQMGVSIVEQYF. V usage is TRBV15 and J usage is TRBJ2-7; the D is unclear. V lost 5 bases to trimming and J lost 6 bases, with 23 bases between them. The V gene's germline CDR1 is LNHNV and CDR2 YYDKDF (reference sequence). CDR3 length equals 16 residues.

V usage is TRBV4-2 and J usage is TRBJ2-7, with D perhaps TRBD1 (6 bases). The CDR3 runs 16 residues. Trimming pared 4 bases from V and 6 bases from J, leaving 22 bases between. In germline, CDR1 is LGHNA, CDR2 YNFKEQ. The CDR3 is CASSLLLPAGDSEQYF. CDR3 in DNA: TGTGCCAGCAGCCTCCTACTGCCGGCAGGGGATAGCGAGCAGTACTTC.

V usage is TRBV5-8 and J usage is TRBJ2-5; D possibly corresponds to TRBD1 (6 bases). Germline V lookup: CDR1 SGHTS, CDR2 YDEGEE. The CDR3 consists of 14 residues. Trimming stripped 3 bases from V and 4 bases from J, with 13 bases between. CDR3 DNA sequence: TGTGCCAGCAGCTACGTCAGGGGTGGAGAGACCCAGTACTTC. It encodes CASSYVRGGETQYF. The variable domain in full, with the rest retrieved from reference TRBV5-8 and TRBJ2-5, is EAGVTQSPTHLIKTRGQQATLRCSPISGHTSVYWYQQALGLGLQFLLWYDEGEERNRGNFPPRFSGRQFPNYSSELNVNALELEDSALYLCASSYVRGGETQYFGPGTRLLVL.

V is TRBV30 and J is TRBJ2-5; the D gene is possibly TRBD1 (6 bases). Matching the DNA end better, TRBJ2-7 makes the J call doubtful. The germline CDR1 and CDR2 sequences are GTSNPN and SVGIG (reference sequence). The CDR3 has 13 amino acids. The CDR3 here is CALGWDTWGEQYF. CDR3 sequence (DNA): TGTGCCCTGGGCTGGGACACATGGGGCGAGCAGTACTTC.

This chain links TRBV19 with TRBJ2-7, with D possibly matching TRBD1 (6 bases). CDR3 size: 15 residues. The V end was cut by 5 bases, the J end by 4 bases, with 18 bases between. The V gene's germline CDR1 is LNHDA and CDR2 SQIVND (reference sequence). CDR3 residues: CASSSTGNERYEQYF. Here the CDR3 DNA reads TGTGCCAGTAGTTCAACAGGGAACGAACGATACGAGCAGTACTTC.

This clone was counted a few times. The chain employs TRBV5-1 and TRBJ2-1; 9 nucleotides agree with TRBD2. The V segment lost 7 bases and the J segment 7 bases; nucleotides outside the gene matches: 30. The CDR3 has 21 residues. The V gene's germline CDR1 is SGHRS and CDR2 YFSETQ. DNA for the CDR3: TGCGCCAGCTTAGCCCACCTCCCGGGACTAGCCACAGGGGATCCGGGGAATGAGCAGTTCTTC. Its protein is CASLAHLPGLATGDPGNEQFF.

At least ten counts were recorded for this clone. The gene calls are TRBV11-2 and TRBJ1-1, with D possibly matching TRBD1 (5 bases). V gave up 0 bases and J gave up 4 bases, with 15 bases separating them. Germline CDR1 is SGHAT and CDR2 is FQNNGV. The CDR3 has 16 residues. The CDR3 DNA sequence: TGTGCCAGCAGCTTAGAATTTGGAAAAAGGGGCACTGAAGCTTTCTTT. It codes for CASSLEFGKRGTEAFF.

J is TRBJ1-2 and V is TRBV7-2, with 10 bases identical to TRBD1. The germline V gene encodes CDR1 SGHTA and CDR2 FQGNSA. The CDR3 extends over 14 amino acids. V shed 4 bases, J shed 5 bases, and the junction held 4 bases outside the gene matches. CDR3: CASSSWDRGYGYTF. CDR3 in DNA: TGTGCCAGCAGCTCCTGGGACAGGGGATATGGCTACACCTTC.

The chain has TRBV5-1 and TRBJ1-4; possibly TRBD1 for D (6 bases). CDR3 length: 16 residues. Trimming shortened V by 3 bases and J by 6 bases, and 18 bases separated the two germline ends. Germline CDR1 reads SGHRS; CDR2 reads YFSETQ. This CDR3 reads CASSSTGGAGYEKLFF. The CDR3, as DNA: TGCGCCAGCAGCTCCACGGGGGGGGCAGGGTATGAAAAACTGTTTTTT. The variable domain in full, with the rest retrieved from reference TRBV5-1 and TRBJ1-4, is KAGVTQTPRYLIKTRGQQVTLSCSPISGHRSVSWYQQTPGQGLQFLFEYFSETQRNKGNFPGRFSGRQFSNSRSEMNVSTLELGDSALYLCASSSTGGAGYEKLFFGSGTQLSVL.

The V call is TRBV6-1, the J call TRBJ2-7; 10 bases are shared with TRBD1. Germline values: CDR1 MNHNS, CDR2 SASEGT. V was pared by 8 bases and J by 5 bases, with 6 bases of the junction left unmatched. The CDR3 is 13 amino acids. The CDR3 sequence is CASDLGTGDEQYF. The CDR3 DNA reads TGTGCCAGCGACCTAGGGACAGGGGACGAGCAGTACTTC.

The chain has TRBV18 and TRBJ1-2; D uncertain. Germline loops: CDR1 KGHSH, CDR2 LQKENI. CDR3 length equals 16 residues. With 2 bases removed from V and 0 bases from J, the gap between germline ends came to 13 bases. The CDR3, as DNA: TGTGCCAGCTCACCAGGCATAGGCCTAGCTAACTATGGCTACACCTTC. This translates into CASSPGIGLANYGYTF.

The chain links TRBV7-2 to TRBJ2-1; TRBD1 aligns across 9 bases. This CDR3 spans 15 amino acids. CDR1 and CDR2 (germline): SGHTA, FQGNSA. Germline trimming cut 4 bases from V and 0 bases from J; bases unmatched to any gene: 1. The CDR3 nucleotides are TGTGCCAGCAGCTCGACAGGGGGCTCCTACAATGAGCAGTTCTTC. It encodes CASSSTGGSYNEQFF.

The rearrangement joins TRBV7-2 to TRBJ2-5; 7 bases fit TRBD2. The germline gives CDR1 SGHTA, CDR2 FQGNSA. This CDR3 region has 14 residues. V gave up 2 bases and J gave up 4 bases; unmatched junction bases: 4. CDR3 DNA sequence: TGTGCCAGCAGCTTAAAAGCGGGGTTAGAGACCCAGTACTTC. It specifies CASSLKAGLETQYF.